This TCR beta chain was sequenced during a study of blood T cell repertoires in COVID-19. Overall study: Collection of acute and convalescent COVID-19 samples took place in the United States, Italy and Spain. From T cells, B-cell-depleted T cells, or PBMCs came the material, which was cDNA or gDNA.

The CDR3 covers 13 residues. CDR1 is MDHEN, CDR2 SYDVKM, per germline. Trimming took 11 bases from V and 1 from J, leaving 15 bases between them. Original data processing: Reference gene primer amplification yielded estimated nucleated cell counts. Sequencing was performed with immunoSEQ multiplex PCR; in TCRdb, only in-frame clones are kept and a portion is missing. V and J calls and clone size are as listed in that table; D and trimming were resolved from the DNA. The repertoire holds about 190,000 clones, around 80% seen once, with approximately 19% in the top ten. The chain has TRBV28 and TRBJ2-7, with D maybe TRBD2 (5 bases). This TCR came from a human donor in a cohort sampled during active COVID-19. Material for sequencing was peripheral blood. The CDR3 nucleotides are TGTGCCGGTGCGAGGGCCTCTTCCTACGAGCAGTACTTC. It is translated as CAGARASSYEQYF.